The rows below give T cell receptor beta chains drawn from one sample of a study of blood T cells in healthy people across ages. TCRdb reanalysed the 5' RACE reads using MiXCR and keeps one entry per CDR3 protein. Of some 1.5 million distinct CDR3 sequences listed, 28% are singletons. Sequencing used blood. The receptors here all came from a woman in her 30s in good health. The CDR3 runs from the conserved cysteine through the conserved F or W. A D gene is named only where the DNA matches it firmly. Size is stated for part of the rows, as once, few or many counts, or as a class when the clone is expanded.

D	size	V	length	J	CDR3	DNA
-	few	TRBV7-9	13	TRBJ2-1	CASSLEVGTEQFF	TGTGCCAGCAGCTTGGAGGTGGGCACCGAGCAGTTCTTC
TRBD2	-	TRBV29-1	12	TRBJ2-1	CSAGTSVSEQFF	TGCAGCGCCGGGACTAGCGTTAGTGAGCAGTTCTTC
TRBD1	once	TRBV18	16	TRBJ2-7	CASSPQLGTGNYEQYF	TGTGCCAGCTCACCTCAACTCGGGACAGGGAACTACGAGCAGTACTTC
TRBD2	many	TRBV28	15	TRBJ2-3	CASSFWRGDADTQYF	TGTGCCAGCAGTTTCTGGCGGGGGGATGCAGATACGCAGTATTTT
-	many	TRBV9	15	TRBJ2-5	CASSYDLHESREQYF	TGTGCCAGCAGCTATGACCTCCACGAATCTAGGGAGCAGTACTTC
-	-	TRBV20-1	14	TRBJ2-1	CSARDMDGYNEQFF	TGCAGTGCTAGAGACATGGACGGGTACAATGAGCAGTTCTTC
TRBD2	few	TRBV29-1	15	TRBJ2-1	CSGSRLAGSYNEQFF	TGCAGCGGCAGCAGACTAGCGGGAAGCTACAATGAGCAGTTCTTC
TRBD2	-	TRBV7-9	16	TRBJ2-1	CASSPNSGLSYNEQFF	TGTGCCAGCAGTCCTAATAGCGGGCTATCCTACAATGAGCAGTTCTTC
-	few	TRBV3-1	15	TRBJ1-2	CASSRTDTGLGGYTF	TGTGCCAGCAGCCGGACGGACACAGGTCTCGGTGGCTACACCTTC
-	-	TRBV3-1	15	TRBJ1-2	CASSQDPGQPYGYTF	TGTGCCAGCAGCCAAGATCCCGGGCAGCCCTATGGCTACACCTTC
TRBD1	-	TRBV30	16	TRBJ2-3	CAWTKGTAVLTDTQYF	TGTGCCTGGACAAAAGGGACAGCCGTACTCACAGATACGCAGTATTTT
-	-	TRBV29-1	12	TRBJ2-1	CSVEGSLDEQFF	TGCAGCGTTGAAGGGTCACTCGATGAGCAGTTCTTC
TRBD1	few	TRBV7-9	15	TRBJ1-2	CASSFSGGGNYGYTF	TGTGCCAGCAGCTTCTCAGGGGGCGGGAACTATGGCTACACCTTC
-	many	TRBV12-3/TRBV12-4	12	TRBJ2-1	CASSLAEAEQFF	TGTGCCAGCAGTTTAGCGGAGGCAGAGCAGTTCTTC
-	few	TRBV7-9	15	TRBJ1-2	CASSSSVQGNYGYTF	TGTGCCAGCAGCTCAAGCGTTCAGGGGAACTATGGCTACACCTTC
TRBD1	many	TRBV10-3	14	TRBJ2-7	CATLRTGPSYEQYF	TGTGCCACTTTAAGGACAGGGCCATCCTACGAGCAGTACTTC
TRBD1	-	TRBV9	13	TRBJ2-7	CASNTGTGPEQYF	TGTGCCAGCAATACCGGGACAGGGCCCGAGCAGTACTTC
-	few	TRBV29-1	16	TRBJ2-3	CSVEDLRTRGVDTQYF	TGCAGCGTTGAAGATCTTCGGACTAGGGGGGTAGATACGCAGTATTTT
-	-	TRBV7-9	15	TRBJ2-1	CASSLSGPRYNEQFF	TGTGCCAGCAGCCTCTCAGGGCCCCGTTACAATGAGCAGTTCTTC
TRBD2	few	TRBV2	15	TRBJ2-3	CARAEGTSSTDTQYF	TGTGCCAGGGCGGAAGGGACTAGTAGCACAGATACGCAGTATTTT
TRBD2	many	TRBV2	14	TRBJ2-3	CASSESGRGGTQYF	TGTGCCAGCAGTGAAAGCGGACGCGGGGGGACGCAGTATTTT
-	-	TRBV11-2	15	TRBJ1-5	CASSLSHQPDQSQHF	TGTGCCAGCAGCTTATCACATCAACCGGATCAGTCCCAGCATTTT
-	many	TRBV12-3/TRBV12-4	15	TRBJ2-7	CASSLAGWIVHEQYF	TGTGCCAGCAGTTTAGCCGGTTGGATAGTCCACGAGCAGTACTTC
-	-	TRBV7-9	14	TRBJ2-5	CTSSRPSLPETQYF	TGTACCAGCAGCCGCCCCAGCCTCCCGGAGACCCAGTACTTC
TRBD1	many	TRBV9	15	TRBJ2-7	CASSVEQGIAYEQYF	TGTGCCAGCAGCGTAGAACAGGGGATAGCCTACGAGCAGTACTTC
TRBD1	many	TRBV7-2	15	TRBJ2-7	CASSQDRGLAYEQYF	TGTGCCAGCAGTCAAGACAGGGGTTTAGCCTACGAGCAGTACTTC
TRBD2	-	TRBV19	15	TRBJ2-3	CTRPRRGASTDTQYF	TGTACCAGGCCTCGGCGGGGGGCTAGCACAGATACGCAGTATTTT
TRBD2	many	TRBV29-1	11	TRBJ2-1	CSVGAGLEQFF	TGCAGCGTTGGAGCGGGACTTGAGCAGTTCTTC
-	-	TRBV10-3	11	TRBJ1-1	CAISDGGRAFF	TGTGCCATCAGTGATGGAGGGAGGGCTTTCTTT
-	-	TRBV6-6	13	TRBJ1-1	CASGRDGVTEAFF	TGTGCCAGCGGGCGGGACGGTGTTACTGAAGCTTTCTTT
TRBD1	-	TRBV15	15	TRBJ1-1	CATVKEQGVITEAFF	TGTGCCACCGTCAAGGAACAGGGGGTAATCACTGAAGCTTTCTTT
-	-	TRBV10-3	13	TRBJ2-5	CAVSEGTSETQYF	TGTGCCGTCAGTGAGGGCACCTCAGAGACCCAGTACTTC
-	few	TRBV4-1	16	TRBJ2-1	CASIQDWRGGEETQFF	TGCGCCAGCATCCAAGATTGGAGGGGGGGGGAAGAGACCCAGTTCTTC
-	-	TRBV29-1	13	TRBJ1-4	CSVIGATNEKLFF	TGCAGCGTTATCGGGGCCACTAATGAAAAACTGTTTTTT
-	-	TRBV7-2	17	TRBJ2-2	CATKGGRLVSNTGELFF	TGTGCCACCAAAGGGGGGCGGCTAGTCTCAAACACCGGGGAGCTGTTTTTT
-	-	TRBV7-2	15	TRBJ2-5	CAGSLALGEGETQYF	TGTGCCGGCAGCTTAGCGCTCGGAGAAGGGGAGACCCAGTACTTC
-	-	TRBV7-2	15	TRBJ1-2	CASSQPGHMIYGYTF	TGTGCCAGCAGCCAACCGGGACATATGATCTATGGCTACACCTTC
TRBD1	few	TRBV12-3/TRBV12-4	14	TRBJ1-1	CASSQQGLGPVAFF	TGTGCCAGCAGCCAACAGGGGCTGGGTCCGGTAGCTTTCTTT
TRBD2	-	TRBV7-2	15	TRBJ2-1	CASSKQSGGANEQFF	TGTGCCAGCAGCAAGCAAAGCGGGGGGGCCAATGAGCAGTTCTTC
-	few	TRBV7-2	11	TRBJ1-2	CATVLSSGYTF	TGTGCCACCGTGTTGTCCTCTGGCTACACCTTC
-	few	TRBV7-6	9	TRBJ1-2	CASTNGYTF	TGTGCCAGCACCAACGGCTACACCTTC
TRBD1	-	TRBV6-1	18	TRBJ1-5	CASTRKDRGVGSNQPQHF	TGTGCCAGCACCAGAAAAGACAGGGGTGTAGGTAGCAATCAGCCCCAGCATTTT
TRBD2	-	TRBV7-9	17	TRBJ2-7	CASSSSTGPSGDYEQYF	TGTGCCAGCAGCTCGTCGACAGGTCCTAGCGGGGATTACGAGCAGTACTTC
TRBD2	-	TRBV3-1	17	TRBJ2-4	CASSHFTSGGAKNIQYF	TGTGCCAGCAGCCATTTCACTAGCGGGGGGGCCAAAAACATTCAGTACTTC
TRBD1	few	TRBV29-1	13	TRBJ1-5	CSVGQEVNQPQHF	TGCAGCGTCGGACAGGAAGTAAATCAGCCCCAGCATTTT
-	-	TRBV4-1	16	TRBJ1-5	CASSQVALLFITPQHF	TGCGCCAGCAGCCAAGTGGCCCTCCTCTTTATCACGCCCCAGCATTTT
-	-	TRBV5-1	14	TRBJ1-1	CASRPTFTSTEAFF	TGCGCCAGCAGGCCCACCTTTACATCCACTGAAGCTTTCTTT
-	many	TRBV12-3/TRBV12-4	14	TRBJ2-7	CASSFAGSDYEQYF	TGTGCCAGCAGTTTCGCTGGGTCTGACTACGAGCAGTACTTC
-	-	TRBV7-3	15	TRBJ2-2	CASSPSAGFGGELFF	TGTGCCAGCAGTCCCTCGGCAGGGTTCGGAGGGGAGCTGTTTTTT
-	many	TRBV6-4	13	TRBJ1-2	CASRGAINYGYTF	TGTGCCAGCCGGGGGGCTATTAACTATGGCTACACCTTC
-	few	TRBV5-1	15	TRBJ2-7	CASSFLEDRSYEQYF	TGCGCCAGCAGCTTCCTTGAAGACAGATCCTACGAGCAGTACTTC
-	-	TRBV3-1	14	TRBJ1-5	CASSQGRGFWPQHF	TGTGCCAGCAGCCAAGGTCGGGGTTTTTGGCCCCAGCATTTT
-	many	TRBV27	16	TRBJ2-7	CASSIRVRWGMSEQYF	TGTGCCAGCAGCATAAGGGTTCGGTGGGGTATGTCCGAGCAGTACTTC
-	-	TRBV15	16	TRBJ1-2	CATSRDPALSGYGYTF	TGTGCCACCAGCAGAGATCCTGCCTTATCCGGCTATGGCTACACCTTC
TRBD1	many	TRBV3-1	17	TRBJ2-1	CASSQSPGQVSLVEQFF	TGTGCCAGCAGCCAATCACCGGGACAGGTTTCCCTAGTTGAGCAGTTCTTC
TRBD2	-	TRBV30	17	TRBJ2-3	CAWSEGLAGLSTDTQYF	TGTGCCTGGAGTGAAGGACTAGCGGGACTAAGCACAGATACGCAGTATTTT
-	-	TRBV11-2	16	TRBJ2-5	CASSPSYRGGQETQYF	TGTGCCAGCAGCCCCTCGTACAGGGGAGGCCAAGAGACCCAGTACTTC